The rows below give T cell receptor beta chains drawn from one sample of a study of T cell repertoires in cytomegalovirus infection. MiXCR was run by TCRdb on the reads, yielding one entry per CDR3 protein. The sample holds roughly 730,000 distinct CDR3 sequences, 30% to 35% seen once. Their antigen targets remain unknown. This specimen consisted of cultured PBMCs, obtained from culture after CMV antigen stimulation. Source of these receptors: a human donor in good health (CMV status not recorded). Some clones in this sample may be carry-over from other donors' samples. Both conserved end residues are trimmed from each CDR3.

J | V | CDR3
TRBJ2-1 | TRBV25-1 | ASIAGPYNEQF
TRBJ2-7 | TRBV7-2 | ASSLIGTRKY
TRBJ2-1 | TRBV19 | ASSISSGSGANEQF
TRBJ1-5 | TRBV4-1 | ASSQEKNLVQPQH
TRBJ2-1 | TRBV2 | ASSDRTRHNEQF
TRBJ1-1 | TRBV12-3/TRBV12-4 | ASSFYAARHTEAF
TRBJ1-2 | TRBV20-1 | SATLGQGSYGYT
TRBJ1-1 | TRBV7-2 | ASSPPRSGLVGTEAF
TRBJ1-2 | TRBV28 | ASRGALANYGYT
TRBJ2-7 | TRBV11-2 | ASSIQGQSYEQY
TRBJ2-1 | TRBV20-1 | SARILAGDSYNEQF
TRBJ2-4 | TRBV12-3/TRBV12-4 | ASTPQLAKNIQY
TRBJ2-1 | TRBV6-1 | ATKDSYNEQF
TRBJ2-2 | TRBV7-9 | ASSSPGLANTGELF
TRBJ2-2 | TRBV2 | ASREGWTSRTGELF
TRBJ2-7 | TRBV7-6 | ASSRGLVDEQY
TRBJ2-3 | TRBV6-2/TRBV6-3 | ASSLDPGSTDTQY
TRBJ1-1 | TRBV7-2 | ASSLARGLRTEAF
TRBJ1-2 | TRBV12-3/TRBV12-4 | ASRYGWVPEYGYT
TRBJ2-5 | TRBV23-1 | ASSPELSGRAKETQY
TRBJ1-2 | TRBV18 | ASSLTPGQGNYGYT
TRBJ2-5 | TRBV7-6 | ASSYRGPGETRY
TRBJ1-2 | TRBV12-3/TRBV12-4 | ASSLRKTSYGYT
TRBJ1-4 | TRBV6-2/TRBV6-3 | ASSSPGRRANEKLF
TRBJ2-7 | TRBV6-5 | ASGGLDLY
TRBJ1-2 | TRBV7-2 | ASKGQTWVGYT
TRBJ1-4 | TRBV7-9 | ASSYGRPRATNEKLF
TRBJ2-2 | TRBV4-2 | ASSQDPGPGGLF
TRBJ1-1 | TRBV6-1 | ASRLRGDTEAF
TRBJ2-7 | TRBV20-1 | SARDHELHRGEQY
TRBJ1-1 | TRBV12-5 | ASGSYRGGGTEAF